These 15 T cell receptor beta chains originate from one sample sequenced in a study of blood T cell repertoires in COVID-19. This table comes from immunoSEQ multiplex PCR, and its TCRdb copy is limited to in-frame clones, with some not included. The sample carries about 300,000 clones, 85% to 90% recorded once. The material sequenced was PBMCs or T cells enriched from blood (not recorded which). These receptors all stem from a man aged 30 to 39 who had recovered from COVID-19.

V is TRBV28 and J is TRBJ2-3; the match to TRBD1 covers 10 bases. Per germline, CDR1 MDHEN and CDR2 SYDVKM. V shed 3 bases, J shed 4 bases, and the junction held 7 bases outside the gene matches. This CDR3 contains 16 residues. In nucleotides, the CDR3 is TGTGCCAGCAGTTTCTTGACAGGGGGCGATTCAGATACGCAGTATTTT. Protein sequence: CASSFLTGGDSDTQYF.

The DNA of the CDR3 is TGCAGTGCGGGGCGACGGGAGACCCAGTACTTC. Translation: CSAGRRETQYF. V gene TRBV20-1 combines with J gene TRBJ2-5, with a weak D call TRBD1 (5 bases). Germline V gene lookup returns CDR1 DFQATT and CDR2 SNEGSKA (reference sequence). The CDR3 runs 11 residues. V lost 6 bases and J lost 5, with 10 bases in between.

V is TRBV1 and J is TRBJ2-1; TRBD1, the table's D call, was not compared with the DNA. TRBV1 has pseudogene status. This CDR3 has 16 amino acids. CDR3 region: CTSSQDKVEGANEQFF. The CDR3 DNA reads as TGCACCAGCAGCCAAGATAAGGTGGAGGGGGCAAATGAGCAGTTCTTC.

This clone has only a few counts. V is TRBV5-1 and J is TRBJ1-3; perhaps TRBD1 as D (5 bases). The CDR3 length is 15 residues. The ends were cut back, 0 bases at V and 0 bases at J, with 7 bases in the middle. Germline CDR1 reads SGHRS; CDR2 reads YFSETQ. CDR3 region: CASSLEGASGNTIYF. The CDR3 DNA is TGCGCCAGCAGCTTGGAAGGGGCCTCTGGAAACACCATATATTTT.

The J gene is TRBJ2-5, the V gene TRBV18; TRBD2 matches at 15 bases. V lost 2 bases and J lost 2; bases outside the gene matches: 0. The CDR3 is 16 residues long. Per the germline V gene, CDR1 is KGHSH and CDR2 is LQKENI. CDR3 sequence reads: CASSPGLAGGQETQYF. The CDR3 nucleotides are TGTGCCAGCTCACCAGGACTAGCGGGAGGGCAAGAGACCCAGTACTTC.

The CDR3 nucleotides are TGTGCCAGCTCACCACCGAACAGGGATAGCACTGAAGCTTTCTTT. Amino acid sequence: CASSPPNRDSTEAFF. The rearrangement links TRBV18 to TRBJ1-1; D possibly corresponds to TRBD1 (6 bases). Germline V gene lookup returns CDR1 KGHSH and CDR2 LQKENI. This CDR3 has 15 amino acids. Trimming left V 0 bases short and J 4 bases short, with 12 bases between.

This clone was detected only once. The rearrangement uses TRBV15 and TRBJ2-1; 8 bases align to TRBD2. Per the germline V gene, CDR1 is LNHNV and CDR2 is YYDKDF (reference sequence). With 1 base clipped from V and 7 bases from J, the junction kept 0 bases outside the gene matches. The CDR3 is 13 residues long. In DNA, the CDR3 is TGTGCCACCAGCAGAGTAGCGGGAAATGAGCAGTTCTTC. Its translation: CATSRVAGNEQFF.

The rearrangement joins TRBV19 to TRBJ1-2, with D possibly TRBD1 on 6 matching bases. Germline loops: CDR1 LNHDA, CDR2 SQIVND (reference sequence). The V end lost 0 bases, the J end lost 8 bases, and 13 bases lay between the germline ends. This CDR3 comprises 14 residues. The CDR3, as DNA: TGTGCCAGTAGTATAGACGGACAGTCGGGCGGCTACACCTTC. Amino acid sequence: CASSIDGQSGGYTF.

This clone was seen once. CDR3 nucleotide sequence: TGCGCCAGCAGCTTATCGACAGATTTGAACACTGAAGCTTTCTTT. It yields the protein CASSLSTDLNTEAFF. The V call is TRBV5-1, the J call TRBJ1-1; a weak D match, TRBD1 (5 bases). Trimming took off 2 bases at V and 0 bases at J, with 11 bases between the two ends. Germline V gene data show CDR1 as SGHRS and CDR2 as YFSETQ. The CDR3 consists of 15 residues.

The chain links TRBV5-1 to TRBJ1-3; 9 bases match TRBD1. The CDR3 runs 14 residues. CDR1 is SGHRS, CDR2 YFSETQ, per germline. Germline trimming cut 4 bases from V and 9 bases from J; bases unmatched to any gene: 8. In nucleotides, the CDR3 is TGCGCCAGCAGCCTGGACAGGGGCTTCGGCACCATATATTTT. Residues: CASSLDRGFGTIYF.

This clone was detected only once. The chain joins TRBV27 to TRBJ2-7, with 7 bases matching TRBD2. Germline lookup yields CDR1 MNHEY and CDR2 SMNVEV (reference sequence). With V trimmed by 8 bases and J by 5 bases, 3 bases remained unmatched. This CDR3 spans 11 amino acids. The CDR3 coding sequence is TGTGCCAGCCTTGGGGGGGACGAGCAGTACTTC. Translating it yields CASLGGDEQYF.

Written as DNA, the CDR3 is TGTGCCAGCAGTCCGCAGGGAGGGGTCGGGGAAGCTTTCTTT. This translates into CASSPQGGVGEAFF. The chain couples TRBV11-2 to TRBJ1-1, with D possibly TRBD1 on 5 matching bases. The CDR3 is 14 amino acids. Trimming stripped 6 bases from V and 8 bases from J, with 19 bases between. CDR1 SGHAT and CDR2 FQNNGV come from the germline V gene.

The CDR3 loop is CASRLAGAPTDTQYF. As DNA, the CDR3 is TGTGCCAGCAGGCTAGCGGGGGCCCCCACAGATACGCAGTATTTT. The V gene is TRBV5-4, the J gene TRBJ2-3, with 10 positions matching TRBD2. After removal of 5 bases from V and 2 bases from J, the junction contained 5 bases not matched to a gene. Germline V gives CDR1 SGHNT, CDR2 YYREEE (reference sequence). The CDR3 contains 15 residues.

V is TRBV5-1 and J is TRBJ1-2, with 8 bases that match TRBD1. After removal of 3 bases from V and 4 bases from J, the junction contained 5 bases not matched to a gene. Germline V gene lookup returns CDR1 SGHRS and CDR2 YFSETQ. This CDR3 has 14 amino acids. The CDR3 DNA follows: TGCGCCAGCAGCTCACAGGGGGTAGGCTATGGCTACACCTTC. Protein sequence: CASSSQGVGYGYTF.

This clone was seen only once. The chain employs TRBV5-6 and TRBJ2-5; 10 bases match TRBD1. CDR3 length equals 13 residues. Germline trimming cut 5 bases from V and 4 bases from J; bases unmatched to any gene: 2. In germline, CDR1 is SGHDT, CDR2 YYEEEE. CDR3 DNA: TGTGCCAGCAGAGACAGGGGGCGAGAGACCCAGTACTTC. Translation gives CASRDRGRETQYF.